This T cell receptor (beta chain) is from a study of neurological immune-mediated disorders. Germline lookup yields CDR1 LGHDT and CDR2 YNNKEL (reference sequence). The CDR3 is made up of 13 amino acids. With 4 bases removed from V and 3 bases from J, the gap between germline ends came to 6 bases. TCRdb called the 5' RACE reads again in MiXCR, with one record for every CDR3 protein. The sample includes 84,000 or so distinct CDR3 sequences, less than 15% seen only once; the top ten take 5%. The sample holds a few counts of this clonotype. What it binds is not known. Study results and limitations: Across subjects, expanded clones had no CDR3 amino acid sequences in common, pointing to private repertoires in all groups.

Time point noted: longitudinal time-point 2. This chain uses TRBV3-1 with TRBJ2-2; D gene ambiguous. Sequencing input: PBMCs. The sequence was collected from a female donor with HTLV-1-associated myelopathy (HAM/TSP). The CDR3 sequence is CASSRLDTGELFF. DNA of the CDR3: TGTGCCAGCAGCCGACTGGACACCGGGGAGCTGTTTTTT.